Listed below are T cell receptor beta chains from one sample, sequenced in a study of spatial heterogeneity in lung cancer. TCRdb reprocessed the 5' RACE reads with MiXCR, giving one entry per CDR3 protein. The sample holds approximately 25,000 distinct CDR3 sequences; around 10% are singletons and the top ten take about 7.7%. The sample here was lung tumor tissue, taken at surgery. The receptors come from a male donor with early-stage non-small cell lung cancer. Each CDR3 is given with its conserved first and last residue. D genes are given only for firm matches. Part of the rows lack a size; the others show once, few, many or a class for expanded clones.

TRBV6-5,TRBD2,few,TRBJ2-2,CASSSGLAERTGELFF,TGTGCCAGCAGTTCTGGACTAGCGGAACGCACCGGGGAGCTGTTTTTT
TRBV29-1,TRBD2,many,TRBJ2-1,CSAVAGGYNEQFF,TGCAGCGCAGTAGCGGGAGGGTACAATGAGCAGTTCTTC
TRBV9,TRBD1,NA,TRBJ2-7,CASSDRTGSSYEQYF,TGTGCCAGCAGCGACAGGACAGGGAGCTCCTACGAGCAGTACTTC
TRBV20-1,NA,few,TRBJ2-1,CSASRGVISSNEQFF,TGCAGTGCTAGTAGGGGGGTAATATCCTCCAATGAGCAGTTCTTC
TRBV6-6,TRBD1,NA,TRBJ1-2,CASRDSTGDYGYTF,TGTGCCAGCAGGGACAGCACAGGGGACTATGGCTACACCTTC
TRBV23-1,TRBD1,NA,TRBJ1-4,CASSQSTGAEEKLFF,TGCGCCAGCAGTCAATCGACAGGGGCGGAGGAAAAACTGTTTTTT
TRBV7-7,NA,many,TRBJ2-1,CASSSDRGGNEQFF,TGTGCCAGCAGCTCTGACAGGGGAGGGAATGAGCAGTTCTTC
TRBV9,TRBD1,NA,TRBJ2-4,CASSVGTGWDIQYF,TGTGCCAGCAGCGTCGGGACAGGGTGGGACATTCAGTACTTC
TRBV10-3,NA,many,TRBJ2-7,CAISGAGEQYF,TGTGCCATCAGTGGGGCAGGCGAGCAGTACTTC
TRBV12-3/TRBV12-4,TRBD1,many,TRBJ1-5,CASSPQGDQPQHF,TGTGCCAGCAGTCCTCAGGGGGATCAGCCCCAGCATTTT
TRBV20-1,NA,few,TRBJ1-1,CSASHGGRVGTEAFF,TGCAGTGCTTCTCACGGTGGCAGGGTGGGAACTGAAGCTTTCTTT
TRBV5-1,NA,few,TRBJ2-3,CASSFLGDTQYF,TGCGCCAGCAGCTTTTTGGGAGATACGCAGTATTTT
TRBV5-1,NA,many,TRBJ2-3,CASSLQAPMDTQYF,TGCGCCAGCAGCTTGCAGGCTCCGATGGATACGCAGTATTTT
TRBV27,NA,many,TRBJ2-5,CASSLSYSGRSFRDQYF,TGTGCCAGCAGTTTATCCTACTCGGGACGGAGTTTTAGGGACCAGTACTTC
TRBV7-2,NA,many,TRBJ2-5,CASSSLGGEETQYF,TGTGCCAGCAGCTCCCTGGGGGGAGAAGAGACCCAGTACTTC
TRBV9,NA,many,TRBJ1-2,CASSVARQTDYTF,TGTGCCAGCAGCGTAGCTCGACAGACTGACTACACCTTC
TRBV11-2,NA,few,TRBJ2-7,CASSVSIAYEQYF,TGTGCCAGCAGCGTCTCGATCGCCTACGAGCAGTACTTC
TRBV3-1,NA,many,TRBJ2-2,CASSRTAPHTGELFF,TGTGCCAGCAGCCGGACAGCCCCCCACACCGGGGAGCTGTTTTTT
TRBV9,NA,many,TRBJ2-2,CASSVFNTGELFF,TGTGCCAGCAGCGTATTCAACACCGGGGAGCTGTTTTTT
TRBV6-2/TRBV6-3,NA,many,TRBJ2-5,CASSYSVETSGLNWGETQYF,TGTGCCAGCAGTTACTCGGTGGAAACTTCGGGACTTAACTGGGGGGAGACCCAGTACTTC
TRBV28,TRBD1,few,TRBJ2-3,CASNPGQGFTDTQYF,TGTGCCAGCAATCCGGGACAGGGATTCACAGATACGCAGTATTTT
TRBV6-7,NA,few,TRBJ1-2,CASSYPLPRQRGYTF,TGTGCCAGCAGTTATCCCCTCCCCCGACAGAGGGGCTACACCTTC
TRBV7-2,TRBD2,many,TRBJ2-2,CASSLVQAGLNTGELFF,TGTGCCAGCAGCTTAGTCCAAGCGGGACTGAACACCGGGGAGCTGTTTTTT
TRBV2,NA,many,TRBJ2-1,CASSQGSYNEQFF,TGTGCCAGCAGTCAAGGGTCCTACAATGAGCAGTTCTTC